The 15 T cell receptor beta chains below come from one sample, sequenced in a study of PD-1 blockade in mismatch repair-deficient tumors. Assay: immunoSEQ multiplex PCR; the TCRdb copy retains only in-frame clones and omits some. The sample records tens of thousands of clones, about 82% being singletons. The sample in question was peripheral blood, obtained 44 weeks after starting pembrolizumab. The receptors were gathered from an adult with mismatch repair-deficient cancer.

The CDR3 region has the DNA TGCGCCAGCAGCTTGGAAGCTAGCGGGATATACAATGAGCAGTTCTTC. Translated: CASSLEASGIYNEQFF. J is TRBJ2-1 and V is TRBV5-1, with 9 positions matching TRBD2. Germline CDR1 reads SGHRS; CDR2 reads YFSETQ. The CDR3 runs to 16 residues. The trim removed 0 bases at V and 4 bases at J, leaving 5 bases unmatched.

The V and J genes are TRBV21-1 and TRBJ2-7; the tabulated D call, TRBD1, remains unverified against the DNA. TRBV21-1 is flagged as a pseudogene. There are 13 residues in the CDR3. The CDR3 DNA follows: TGTGCCAGGCCGACAGTTTCCGTCTACGAGCAGTACTTC. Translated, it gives CARPTVSVYEQYF.

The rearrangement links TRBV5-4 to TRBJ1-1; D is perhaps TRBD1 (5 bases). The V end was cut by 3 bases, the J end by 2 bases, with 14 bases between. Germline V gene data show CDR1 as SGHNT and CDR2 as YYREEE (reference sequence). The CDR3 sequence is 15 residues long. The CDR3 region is CASSWVPGSNTEAFF. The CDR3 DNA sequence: TGTGCCAGCAGCTGGGTGCCAGGGAGTAACACTGAAGCTTTCTTT.

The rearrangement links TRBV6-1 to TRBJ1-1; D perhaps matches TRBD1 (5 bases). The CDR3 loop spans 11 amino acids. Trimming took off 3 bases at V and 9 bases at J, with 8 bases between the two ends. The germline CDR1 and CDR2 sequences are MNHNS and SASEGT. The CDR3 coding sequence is TGTGCCAGCAGTGACAGGGCTAAAGCTTTCTTT. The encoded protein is CASSDRAKAFF.

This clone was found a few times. The CDR3 sequence: CTSRLLLSTDTQYF. The CDR3 region has the DNA TGCACCAGCAGACTTCTCCTTAGCACAGATACGCAGTATTTT. V and J are TRBV1 and TRBJ2-3; the table assigns TRBD2, which was not confirmed against the DNA. TRBV1 is deemed a pseudogene. CDR3 length equals 14 residues.

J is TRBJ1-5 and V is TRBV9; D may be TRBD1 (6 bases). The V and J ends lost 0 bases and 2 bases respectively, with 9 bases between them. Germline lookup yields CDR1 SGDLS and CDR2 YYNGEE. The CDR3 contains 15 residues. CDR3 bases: TGTGCCAGCAGCGTAGGAGGGGGAGGCAATCAGCCCCAGCATTTT. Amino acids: CASSVGGGGNQPQHF.

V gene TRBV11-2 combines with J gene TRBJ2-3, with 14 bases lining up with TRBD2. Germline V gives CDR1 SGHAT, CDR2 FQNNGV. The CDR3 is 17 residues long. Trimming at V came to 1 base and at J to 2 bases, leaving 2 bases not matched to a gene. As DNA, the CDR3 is TGTGCCAGCAGCTTAGGACTAGCGGGAGGGACCACAGATACGCAGTATTTT. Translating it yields CASSLGLAGGTTDTQYF.

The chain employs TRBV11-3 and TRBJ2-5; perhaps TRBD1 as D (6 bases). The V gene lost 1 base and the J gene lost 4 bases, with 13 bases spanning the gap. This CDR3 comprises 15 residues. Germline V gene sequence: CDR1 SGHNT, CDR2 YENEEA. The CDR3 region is CASSLVARGIETQYF. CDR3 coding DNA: TGTGCCAGCAGCTTAGTGGCCAGGGGAATAGAGACCCAGTACTTC.

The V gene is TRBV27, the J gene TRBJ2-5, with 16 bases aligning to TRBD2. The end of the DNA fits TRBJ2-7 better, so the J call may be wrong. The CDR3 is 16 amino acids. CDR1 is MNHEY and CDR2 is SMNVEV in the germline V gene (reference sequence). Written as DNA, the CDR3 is TGTGCCAGCAGTAAGGGACTAGCGGGAGGGGAAAACGAGCAGTACTTC. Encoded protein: CASSKGLAGGENEQYF.

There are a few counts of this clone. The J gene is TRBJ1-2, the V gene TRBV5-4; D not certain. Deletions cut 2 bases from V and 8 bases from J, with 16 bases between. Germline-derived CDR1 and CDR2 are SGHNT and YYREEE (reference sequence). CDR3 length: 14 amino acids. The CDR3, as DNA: TGTGCCAGCAGCTTAATGTGGCAGGCTAACGGCTACACCTTC. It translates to CASSLMWQANGYTF.

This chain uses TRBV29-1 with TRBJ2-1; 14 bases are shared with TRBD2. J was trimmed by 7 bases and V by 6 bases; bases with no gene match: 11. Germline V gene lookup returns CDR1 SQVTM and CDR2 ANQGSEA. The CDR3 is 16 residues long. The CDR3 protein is CSVEWGLAGVRNEQFF. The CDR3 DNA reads TGCAGCGTCGAGTGGGGACTAGCGGGAGTACGGAATGAGCAGTTCTTC.

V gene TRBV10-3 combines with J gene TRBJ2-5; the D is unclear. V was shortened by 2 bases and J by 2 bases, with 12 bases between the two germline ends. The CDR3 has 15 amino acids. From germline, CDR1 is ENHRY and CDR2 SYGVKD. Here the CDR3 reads CAISEGPQTQETQYF. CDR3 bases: TGTGCCATCAGTGAGGGGCCTCAGACACAAGAGACCCAGTACTTC.

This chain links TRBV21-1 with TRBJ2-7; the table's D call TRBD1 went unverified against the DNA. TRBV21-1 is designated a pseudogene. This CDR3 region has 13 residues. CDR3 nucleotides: TGTGCCAGCAGCAGCCGGGACAGATACGAGCAGTACTTC. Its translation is CASSSRDRYEQYF.

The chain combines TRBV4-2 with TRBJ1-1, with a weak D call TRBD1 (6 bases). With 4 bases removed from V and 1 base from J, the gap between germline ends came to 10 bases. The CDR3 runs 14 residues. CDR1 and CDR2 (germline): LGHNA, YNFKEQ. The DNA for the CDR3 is TGTGCCAGCAGCCTTAGAGGGGGGAACACTGAAGCTTTCTTT. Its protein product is CASSLRGGNTEAFF.

The CDR3 bases are TGTGCCAGCAGCCAGTCCGGCGGGTATGATACGCAGTATTTT. It encodes CASSQSGGYDTQYF. The chain is built from TRBV14 and TRBJ2-3, with D maybe TRBD2 (5 bases). Looked up from germline, CDR1 is SGHDN and CDR2 is FVKESK. The CDR3 sequence is 14 residues long. V lost 3 bases to trimming and J lost 6 bases, with 13 bases between them.